This passage covers 30 T cell receptor beta chains from one sample sequenced in a study of early T cells in non-severe SARS-CoV-2 infection. TCRdb reprocessed the 5' RACE reads via MiXCR and lists one record per CDR3 protein. This repertoire shows approximately 65,000 distinct CDR3 sequences, around 14% found once; its top ten account for 4% to 4.5%. Sequencing input: whole blood. The receptor set was obtained from an adult who was a healthcare worker with PCR-confirmed SARS-CoV-2 infection or an uninfected control (not recorded which).

The chain couples TRBV27 to TRBJ1-1; weak D call: TRBD1 (6 bases). Germline V gene lookup returns CDR1 MNHEY and CDR2 SMNVEV (reference sequence). The V end was cut by 0 bases, the J end by 5 bases, with 13 bases between. The CDR3 is 15 amino acids. Written as DNA, the CDR3 is TGTGCCAGCAGTTTATCATTGGGGGCTGGTACTGAAGCTTTCTTT. Its protein is CASSLSLGAGTEAFF.

The gene calls are TRBV9 and TRBJ2-7; D uncertain. CDR3 length: 12 residues. The germline V and J ends were trimmed by 4 bases and 6 bases, with 11 bases remaining between them. Germline values: CDR1 SGDLS, CDR2 YYNGEE. CDR3 in DNA: TGTGCCAGCAGCTTTTCAGGCGGCGAGCAGTACTTC. Its protein product is CASSFSGGEQYF.

This clonotype came up a few times. The rearrangement uses TRBV6-5 and TRBJ1-6, with TRBD1 as a possible D gene (5 bases). The CDR3 totals 16 residues. CDR1 MNHEY and CDR2 SVGAGI come from the germline V gene. V was shortened by 2 bases and J by 6 bases, with 14 bases between the two germline ends. The CDR3, as DNA: TGTGCCAGCAGTTACGGACCGGGACGGACTAATTCACCCCTCCACTTT. Amino acids: CASSYGPGRTNSPLHF.

This clonotype was recorded a few times. J is TRBJ2-3 and V is TRBV6-6; D is uncertain. Per germline, CDR1 MNHNY and CDR2 SVGAGI (reference sequence). V was shortened by 6 bases and J by 5 bases, with 9 bases between the two germline ends. The CDR3 loop spans 12 amino acids. The CDR3 region has the DNA TGTGCCAGCAGATCTTCGGTAGATACGCAGTATTTT. Amino acid sequence: CASRSSVDTQYF.

Only one count was recorded for this clonotype. This chain uses TRBV5-5 with TRBJ2-3; weak D call: TRBD2 (6 bases). CDR1 and CDR2 (germline): SGHKS, YYEKEE (reference sequence). This CDR3 spans 15 amino acids. V was clipped by 4 bases and J by 4 bases, with 16 bases between them. CDR3 DNA sequence: TGTGCCAGCAGCCCAACACCTTCTAGCGCAGATACGCAGTATTTT. This encodes CASSPTPSSADTQYF.

This chain links TRBV11-2 with TRBJ2-7; 7 bases align to TRBD2. This CDR3 contains 14 residues. The germline CDR1 and CDR2 sequences are SGHAT and FQNNGV. V was clipped by 1 base and J by 4 bases; unmatched bases: 4. The CDR3 sequence: CASSLAAGTYEQYF. The DNA for the CDR3 is TGTGCCAGCAGCTTAGCAGCGGGGACGTACGAGCAGTACTTC.

The chain uses TRBV3-1 and TRBJ1-3, with a weak D call TRBD1 (5 bases). The CDR3 totals 15 residues. Germline V gene data show CDR1 as LGHDT and CDR2 as YNNKEL (reference sequence). Between the trimmed V and J ends, which lost 4 bases and 4 bases, there was a span of 14 bases. The CDR3 nucleotides read TGTGCCAGCAGCCGCCGGGGGTCGGGAGGAAACACCATATATTTT. Its protein is CASSRRGSGGNTIYF.

This clonotype has ten or more counts. The genes are TRBV9 and TRBJ1-2; a weak D match, TRBD1 (5 bases). There are 13 residues in the CDR3. V was clipped by 9 bases and J by 1 base, with 13 bases between them. Germline loops: CDR1 SGDLS, CDR2 YYNGEE. CDR3 region: CATTPGGNYGYTF. The CDR3 DNA sequence: TGTGCCACCACCCCGGGGGGTAACTATGGCTACACCTTC.

The V gene is TRBV5-4, the J gene TRBJ2-5; no clear D gene. Germline-derived CDR1 and CDR2 are SGHNT and YYREEE (reference sequence). The CDR3 is made up of 13 amino acids. The V and J ends lost 1 base and 4 bases respectively, with 8 bases between them. The CDR3 reads CASSLMRVETQYF. The CDR3 coding sequence is TGTGCCAGCAGCTTGATGAGAGTAGAGACCCAGTACTTC.

J is TRBJ2-7 and V is TRBV7-2, with 13 bases identical to TRBD2. The CDR3 has 16 amino acids. From germline, CDR1 is SGHTA and CDR2 FQGNSA. V was clipped by 5 bases and J by 2 bases; unmatched bases: 6. CDR3 region: CASSPAGLAGAYEQYF. The CDR3 coding sequence is TGTGCCAGCAGCCCAGCCGGACTAGCGGGGGCCTACGAGCAGTACTTC.

The chain has TRBV9 and TRBJ2-7, with 11 bases that match TRBD1. The CDR3 runs to 16 residues. V lost 1 base, J lost 2 bases, and 5 bases stayed unmatched. Germline V gene sequence: CDR1 SGDLS, CDR2 YYNGEE. This CDR3 reads CASSVTPGQGAYEQYF. CDR3 sequence (DNA): TGTGCCAGCAGCGTAACCCCGGGACAGGGGGCCTACGAGCAGTACTTC.

This clonotype was seen more than once but under ten times. This chain connects TRBV7-2 to TRBJ2-7; no clear D gene. The CDR3 is 14 amino acids. The V end lost 1 base, the J end lost 2 bases, and 9 bases lay between the germline ends. The germline V gene has CDR1 SGHTA and CDR2 FQGNSA. CDR3 in amino acids: CASSLDIGAYEQYF. The CDR3 DNA sequence: TGTGCCAGCAGCTTAGACATCGGCGCCTACGAGCAGTACTTC.

The chain employs TRBV11-2 and TRBJ2-7; 9 nucleotides line up with TRBD1. The germline V gene has CDR1 SGHAT and CDR2 FQNNGV. V gave up 0 bases and J gave up 2 bases; unmatched junction bases: 8. This CDR3 contains 17 residues. The CDR3 DNA reads as TGTGCCAGCAGCTTAGATCGAGGACAGGGGTTCACCTACGAGCAGTACTTC. Translating it yields CASSLDRGQGFTYEQYF. Full variable domain (missing parts from reference TRBV11-2 and TRBJ2-7): EAGVAQSPRYKIIEKRQSVAFWCNPISGHATLYWYQQILGQGPKLLIQFQNNGVVDDSQLPKDRFSAERLKGVDSTLKIQPAKLEDSAVYLCASSLDRGQGFTYEQYFGPGTRLTVT.

The rearrangement joins TRBV20-1 to TRBJ2-2, with 10 bases that match TRBD2. The trim removed 3 bases at V and 6 bases at J, leaving 7 bases unmatched. This CDR3 has 15 residues. Germline CDR1 is DFQATT and CDR2 is SNEGSKA (reference sequence). The CDR3 nucleotides read TGCAGTGCTAGGAAAATAGCGGGGGGTCCCGGGGAGCTGTTTTTT. Protein: CSARKIAGGPGELFF.

This clonotype has ten or more counts. This chain links TRBV12-5 with TRBJ2-7, with D tentatively TRBD1 (5 bases). Germline CDR1 reads LGHNT; CDR2 reads FRNRAP. V was clipped by 4 bases and J by 7 bases, with 11 bases between them. This CDR3 contains 12 residues. The CDR3 DNA is TGTGCTAGTGGTTCAACAGGTTGGGAGCAGTACTTC. This gives the protein CASGSTGWEQYF.

There are many counts of this clonotype. V gene TRBV7-9 combines with J gene TRBJ1-3; D is unresolved. Trimming shortened V by 2 bases and J by 4 bases, and 9 bases separated the two germline ends. This CDR3 is 14 amino acids long. Germline CDR1 is SEHNR and CDR2 is FQNEAQ (reference sequence). The CDR3 sequence is CASSLRGEGNTIYF. Here the CDR3 DNA reads TGTGCCAGCAGCTTACGGGGTGAAGGAAACACCATATATTTT.

This clonotype has a handful of counts. V and J are TRBV11-2 and TRBJ1-1; unclear D gene. The CDR3 spans 15 residues. The germline V gene encodes CDR1 SGHAT and CDR2 FQNNGV. Trimming pared 1 base from V and 6 bases from J, leaving 15 bases between. CDR3 in DNA: TGTGCCAGCAGCTTAGTTACTGGGATTCTGGCTGAAGCTTTCTTT. Translation: CASSLVTGILAEAFF.

The genes are TRBV3-1 and TRBJ1-4, with D perhaps TRBD1 (6 bases). Trimming pared 8 bases from V and 10 bases from J, leaving 14 bases between. The CDR3 extends over 12 amino acids. Germline values: CDR1 LGHDT, CDR2 YNNKEL (reference sequence). The CDR3 nucleotides are TGTGCCAGCCGCTCGGACAGCTTAAAACTGTTTTTT. Protein: CASRSDSLKLFF. The whole variable domain, filled in from reference TRBV3-1 and TRBJ1-4, reads DTAVSQTPKYLVTQMGNDKSIKCEQNLGHDTMYWYKQDSKKFLKIMFSYNNKELIINETVPNRFSPKSPDKAHLNLHINSLELGDSAVYFCASRSDSLKLFFGSGTQLSVL.

The chain carries TRBV9 and TRBJ2-3; D ambiguous. V lost 4 bases and J lost 2, with 8 bases in between. Germline V gene lookup returns CDR1 SGDLS and CDR2 YYNGEE. The CDR3 runs 13 residues. The CDR3 bases are TGTGCCAGCAGCATATACTCCACAGATACGCAGTATTTT. This codes for CASSIYSTDTQYF.

The V and J genes are TRBV29-1 and TRBJ2-1, with D perhaps TRBD2 (5 bases). Trimming cost V 4 bases and J 12 bases, with 10 bases left between them. This CDR3 spans 10 amino acids. From germline, CDR1 is SQVTM and CDR2 ANQGSEA. The CDR3 loop is CSVGGDMQFF. The CDR3, as DNA: TGCAGCGTTGGGGGAGATATGCAGTTCTTC.

The V gene is TRBV2, the J gene TRBJ2-6; D might be TRBD1 (6 bases). The germline V gene encodes CDR1 SNHLY and CDR2 FYNNEI. V was shortened by 6 bases and J by 4 bases, with 13 bases between the two germline ends. CDR3 length: 15 residues. The CDR3 loop reads CASRYRARGANVLTF. In nucleotides, the CDR3 is TGTGCCAGCAGATACAGGGCAAGAGGGGCCAACGTCCTGACTTTC.

A few counts support this clonotype. The genes are TRBV5-1 and TRBJ1-3, with D possibly TRBD1 on 6 matching bases. The germline gives CDR1 SGHRS, CDR2 YFSETQ. CDR3 length: 17 amino acids. V gave up 4 bases and J gave up 2 bases, with 19 bases separating them. CDR3 protein: CASSTGGQSATGNTIYF. CDR3 nucleotide sequence: TGCGCCAGCAGCACGGGAGGACAGTCCGCTACTGGAAACACCATATATTTT.

The table lists this clonotype with a few counts. This chain connects TRBV5-5 to TRBJ1-2; unclear D gene. Trimming removed 2 bases from V and 1 base from J, with 12 bases in between. The CDR3 spans 15 residues. Germline values: CDR1 SGHKS, CDR2 YYEKEE (reference sequence). The CDR3 DNA is TGTGCCAGCAGCTTCTTCCCATCGGATAACTATGGCTACACCTTC. This encodes CASSFFPSDNYGYTF.

This clonotype was recorded many times. The chain links TRBV7-2 to TRBJ2-3; a weak D match, TRBD2 (7 bases). Trimming pared 5 bases from V and 6 bases from J, leaving 18 bases between. The germline CDR1 and CDR2 sequences are SGHTA and FQGNSA. This CDR3 is built from 15 residues. Written as DNA, the CDR3 is TGTGCCAGCAGCCCCTGGGGGGGGGCCCTCGATACGCAGTATTTT. It yields the protein CASSPWGGALDTQYF.

A note on this clonotype: With a much larger clone just one base away, this may be a read error. The chain carries TRBV7-9 and TRBJ2-2, with 9 bases identical to TRBD1. This CDR3 spans 16 amino acids. V was clipped by 5 bases and J by 3 bases; unmatched bases: 7. The V gene's germline CDR1 is SEHNR and CDR2 FQNEAQ (reference sequence). CDR3 sequence (DNA): TGTGCCAGCAGCCCGTCGGGACAGGGTGACACCGGGGAGCTGTTTTTT. Its protein product is CASSPSGQGDTGELFF.

This clonotype showed up just a few times. V and J are TRBV29-1 and TRBJ2-7, with D perhaps matching TRBD1 (6 bases). This CDR3 region has 11 residues. Per the germline V gene, CDR1 is SQVTM and CDR2 is ANQGSEA. For the CDR3, the DNA is TGCAGTGTGAATCAGGGGAACGAGCAGTACTTC. This translates into CSVNQGNEQYF.

This clonotype was recorded only once. A much more abundant neighbour one base away suggests this may be a read error. The chain employs TRBV7-8 and TRBJ2-7; D assignment may be TRBD1 or TRBD2 (5 bases each). The CDR3 consists of 14 residues. Looked up from germline, CDR1 is SGHVS and CDR2 is FQNEAQ. CDR3 loop: CVSSPGLWRYEQYF. CDR3 coding DNA: TGTGTCAGCAGTCCGGGGCTCTGGCGCTACGAGCAGTACTTC.

This clonotype appeared a few times. The chain carries TRBV29-1 and TRBJ2-5, with TRBD1 matching 7 bases. Germline loops: CDR1 SQVTM, CDR2 ANQGSEA. V shed 8 bases and J 2 bases; nucleotides not matched to a gene: 8. CDR3 length: 13 amino acids. Here the CDR3 DNA reads TGCAGCCAGGGGGACGTCGAACAAGAGACCCAGTACTTC. This codes for CSQGDVEQETQYF.

V usage is TRBV12-3 or TRBV12-4 and J usage is TRBJ1-4, with 9 bases aligning to TRBD1. V shed 5 bases, J shed 7 bases, and the junction held 8 bases outside the gene matches. There are 15 residues in the CDR3. CDR3: CASSRGQGRGEKLFF. The CDR3 DNA is TGTGCCAGCAGTCGCGGACAGGGGAGGGGTGAAAAACTGTTTTTT.

The CDR3 DNA reads TGTGCCAGCAGCTTCCGAGGGGCAGAGAATTCACCCCTCCACTTT. Its translation is CASSFRGAENSPLHF. The genes are TRBV7-8 and TRBJ1-6, with D possibly being TRBD1 (5 bases). The CDR3 runs to 15 residues. V gave up 3 bases and J gave up 7 bases, with 13 bases separating them. Germline CDR1 SGHVS, CDR2 FQNEAQ.